Described below is a single TCR beta chain sequence and its context. This entry belongs to a study of blood T cell repertoires in COVID-19. Measured with immunoSEQ multiplex PCR; TCRdb has only the in-frame clones, and not every one. The data contain approximately 280,000 clones, 88% of them singletons. Sequencing input: peripheral blood. The origin of this receptor is a man aged 18 to 30 with active or convalescent COVID-19.

CDR3 in amino acids: CASSQDLTVAFF. CDR3 coding DNA: TGTGCCAGCAGCCAAGATCTAACGGTGGCTTTCTTT. The rearrangement joins TRBV3-1 (or the pseudogene TRBV3-2) to TRBJ1-1; D call uncertain. The CDR3 has 12 amino acids. Per germline, CDR1 LGHDT and CDR2 YNNKEL (reference sequence). Between the trimmed V and J ends, which lost 0 bases and 11 bases, there was a span of 10 bases.